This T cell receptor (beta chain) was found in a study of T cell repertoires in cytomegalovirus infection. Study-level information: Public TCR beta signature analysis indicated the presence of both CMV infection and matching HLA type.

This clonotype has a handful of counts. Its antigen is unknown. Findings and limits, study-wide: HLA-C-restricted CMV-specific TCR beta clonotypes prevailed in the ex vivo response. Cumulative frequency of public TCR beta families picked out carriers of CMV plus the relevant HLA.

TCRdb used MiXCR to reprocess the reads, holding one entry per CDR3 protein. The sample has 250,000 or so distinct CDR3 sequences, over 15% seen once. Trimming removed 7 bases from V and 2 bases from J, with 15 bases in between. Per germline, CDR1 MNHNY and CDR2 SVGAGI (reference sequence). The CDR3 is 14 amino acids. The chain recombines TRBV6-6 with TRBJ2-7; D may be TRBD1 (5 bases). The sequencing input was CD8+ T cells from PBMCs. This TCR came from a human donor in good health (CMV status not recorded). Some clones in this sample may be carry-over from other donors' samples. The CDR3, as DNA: TGTGCCAGCACTCCAGCGACAGAAACCTACGAGCAGTACTTC. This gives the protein CASTPATETYEQYF.